What follows is one TCR beta chain and its context. Its antigen is currently not known. No much larger clonotype is one base removed from it; base qualities were not supplied. This sample is part of a study of blood T cell repertoires in COVID-19 (dated by TCRdb to 2018 to 2021). Regarding the complete study: Samples covering the acute and convalescent phases of COVID-19 were provided by collaborators in the United States, Italy and Spain. The prospective study material was composed of cDNA or gDNA derived from T cells, B-cell-depleted T cells, or PBMCs. Subjects who had been exposed to COVID-19, were actively infected with it, or had recovered from it provided the deeply sampled blood TCRbeta repertoires that made up the dataset. The repertoires were released in a freely available public database meant as a resource for research on the immune response to SARS-CoV-2. Samples came from the ongoing ImmuneRACE study (first 160 participants) plus 1,254 subjects from 6 global collaborators. The sample metadata nearly always contained a de-identified subject ID, COVID-19 status, age in years and sex. Where available, HLA class I and class II types were obtained from metadata supplied by the sample provider rather than from assay-based typing. Study-level results and caveats: The amount of clinical and demographic metadata varied by source and participant and was provided uncurated.

TCRbeta CDR3 regions were amplified from genomic DNA by means of the immunoSEQ Assay, a bias-controlled multiplex PCR. The paper's processing steps were these. The number of nucleated cells in each sample was estimated by amplification of reference gene primers within the assay. To quantify the absolute abundance of each unique TCRbeta CDR3 rearrangement, sequence reads were collapsed and filtered. For each sample, productive Simpson clonality was calculated as the square root of Simpson's diversity index across productive rearrangements. TCRdb carries this immuneACCESS record with in-frame sequences only. Its versions omit some clonotypes, under half of them owing to an unresolved V gene in the studies checked, with the rest unexplained. The DNA was the basis for D and trimming; V, J and clone size are from that table. The sample profile shows about 120,000 clones; less than 90% of them were found once. The ten largest clonotypes hold under 2.5% of the sample.

Whole blood was collected in K2EDTA tubes by collaborating institutions according to the institutions' own protocols. For TCRbeta analysis, collaborators shipped samples as frozen whole blood, isolated PBMCs, or DNA extracted from either of those sample types. Sample: peripheral blood. The TCR comes from a young man with acute or convalescent COVID-19.

This receptor has the CDR3 CASPRGQGYYGYTF. The DNA sequence is as follows: TGTGCCAGCCCCCGAGGACAGGGGTACTATGGCTACACCTTC. The V and J segments used are TRBV6-5 and TRBJ1-2; 9 bases in between match TRBD1. Trimming accounts for 8 bases at V and 3 bases at J, while the number of junction bases matched to no gene is 7. CDR1 and CDR2 were assigned from the germline V gene as MNHEY and SVGAGI. There are 14 amino acids in the CDR3, from cysteine to phenylalanine inclusive. Of the read, only the CDR3 DNA is kept; its 42 bases are in frame from base 1.